This T cell receptor (beta chain) was identified during a study of cytomegalovirus exposure and HLA in healthy donors. Study-wide results and caveats: The only immune exposure information that was available was CMV serostatus.

With V trimmed by 2 bases and J by 9 bases, 11 bases remained unmatched. Germline V lookup: CDR1 GTSNPN, CDR2 SVGIG (reference sequence). The CDR3 spans 16 residues. Primers included in the PCR were 60 Vbeta and 13 Jbeta primers. This table comes from immunoSEQ multiplex PCR, and its TCRdb copy is limited to in-frame clones, with some not included. In total, the table holds 100,000 to 150,000 clones. Remarks on this clone: The target antigen is unknown.

The source material was PBMCs. The receptor's source is a man younger than 35 in good health and CMV-seronegative. V gene TRBV30 combines with J gene TRBJ1-6; 9 nucleotides line up with TRBD1. As DNA, the CDR3 is TGTGCCTGGAGTAAACGTGGACAGGGGCGAGGTTCACCCCTCCACTTT. Translated, it gives CAWSKRGQGRGSPLHF.